These 2 T cell receptor beta chains were all obtained from the same sample, sequenced in a study of T cell responses to AZD1222 COVID-19 vaccine. TCRdb's copy holds only in-frame clones and misses some; the assay was immunoSEQ multiplex PCR. The sample holds around 100,000 clones, around 83% seen once. The specimen comprised peripheral blood, sampled on day 0 of AZD1222 vaccination. The receptors originated from an adult in good health.

The chain uses TRBV14 and TRBJ1-2, with D tentatively TRBD1 (6 bases). V lost 1 base, J lost 4 bases, and 10 bases lay in between. The germline V gene has CDR1 SGHDN and CDR2 FVKESK. This CDR3 comprises 14 residues. The DNA of the CDR3 is TGTGCCAGCAGCCAAGGAGGGGGGATCTATGGCTACACCTTC. This gives the protein CASSQGGGIYGYTF.

The rearrangement joins TRBV28 to TRBJ2-7, with D unresolved. CDR1 is MDHEN, CDR2 SYDVKM, per germline. The CDR3 loop spans 12 amino acids. Trimming left V 2 bases short and J 4 bases short, with 6 bases between. CDR3 coding DNA: TGTGCCAGCAGTTTACCCTCATACGAGCAGTACTTC. It translates to CASSLPSYEQYF.